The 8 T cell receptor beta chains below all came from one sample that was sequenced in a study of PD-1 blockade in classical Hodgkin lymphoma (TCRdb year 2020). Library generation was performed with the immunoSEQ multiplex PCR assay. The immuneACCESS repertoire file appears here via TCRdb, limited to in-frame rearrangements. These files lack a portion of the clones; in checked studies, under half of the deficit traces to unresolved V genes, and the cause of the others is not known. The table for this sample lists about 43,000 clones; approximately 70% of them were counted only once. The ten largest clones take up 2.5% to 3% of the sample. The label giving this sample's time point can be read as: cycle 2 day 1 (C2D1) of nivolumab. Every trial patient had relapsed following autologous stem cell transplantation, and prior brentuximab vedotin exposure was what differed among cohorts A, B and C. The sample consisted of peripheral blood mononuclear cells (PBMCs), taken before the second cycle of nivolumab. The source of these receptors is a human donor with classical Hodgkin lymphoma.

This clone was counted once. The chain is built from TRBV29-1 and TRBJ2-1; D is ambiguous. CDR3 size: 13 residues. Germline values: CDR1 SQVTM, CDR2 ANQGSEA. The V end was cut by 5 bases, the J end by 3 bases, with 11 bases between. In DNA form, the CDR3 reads TGCAGCGTTCCGGCAACACGCTACAATGAGCAGTTCTTC. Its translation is CSVPATRYNEQFF.

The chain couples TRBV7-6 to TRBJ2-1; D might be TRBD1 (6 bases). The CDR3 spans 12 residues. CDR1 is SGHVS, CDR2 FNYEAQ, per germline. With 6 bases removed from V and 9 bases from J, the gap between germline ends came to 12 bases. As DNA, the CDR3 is TGTGCCAGCAGTCAGGGGCAAGGTGAGCAGTTCTTC. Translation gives CASSQGQGEQFF.

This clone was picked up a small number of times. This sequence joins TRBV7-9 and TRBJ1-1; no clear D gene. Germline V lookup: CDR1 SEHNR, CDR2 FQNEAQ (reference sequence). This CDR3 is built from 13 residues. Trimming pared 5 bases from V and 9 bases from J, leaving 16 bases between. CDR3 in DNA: TGTGCCAGCAGCATCCTGACGGGAAACCAAGCTTTCTTT. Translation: CASSILTGNQAFF.

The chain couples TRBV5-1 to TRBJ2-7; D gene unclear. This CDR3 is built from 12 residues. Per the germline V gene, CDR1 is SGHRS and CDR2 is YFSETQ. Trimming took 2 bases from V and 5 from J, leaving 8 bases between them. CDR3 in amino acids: CASSLSRDEQYF. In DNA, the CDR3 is TGCGCCAGCAGCTTATCCCGGGACGAGCAGTACTTC.

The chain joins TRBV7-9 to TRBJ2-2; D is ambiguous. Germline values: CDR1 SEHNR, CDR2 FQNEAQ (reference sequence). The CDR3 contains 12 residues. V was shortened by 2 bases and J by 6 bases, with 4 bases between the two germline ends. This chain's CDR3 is CASSLMAGELFF. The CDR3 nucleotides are TGTGCCAGCAGCTTAATGGCCGGGGAGCTGTTTTTT.

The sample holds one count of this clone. The DNA of the CDR3 is TGTGCCAGCAGTCGCACTGAAGCTTTCTTT. Translating it yields CASSRTEAFF. This chain joins TRBV6-5 and TRBJ1-1; D not certain. Germline loops: CDR1 MNHEY, CDR2 SVGAGI. The V end was cut by 5 bases, the J end by 4 bases, with 2 bases between. The CDR3 covers 10 residues.

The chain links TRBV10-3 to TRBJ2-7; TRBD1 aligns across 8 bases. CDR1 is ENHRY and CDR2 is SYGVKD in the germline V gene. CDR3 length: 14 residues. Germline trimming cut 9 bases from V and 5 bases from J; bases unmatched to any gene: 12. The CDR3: CAILITGGSDEQYF. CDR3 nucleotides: TGTGCCATACTTATAACAGGGGGATCCGACGAGCAGTACTTC.

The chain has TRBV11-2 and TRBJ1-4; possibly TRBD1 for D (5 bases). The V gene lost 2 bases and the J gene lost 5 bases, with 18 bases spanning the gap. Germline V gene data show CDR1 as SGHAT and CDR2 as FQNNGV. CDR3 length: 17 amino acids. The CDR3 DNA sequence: TGTGCCAGCAGCTTAAGGGACCCGAAGATTTTAAATGAAAAACTGTTTTTT. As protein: CASSLRDPKILNEKLFF.